The sequence of this TCR beta chain was determined in a study of CD8+ T cells in alopecia areata. V was pared by 4 bases and J by 1 base, with 5 bases between. The germline gives CDR1 LGHNA, CDR2 YNFKEQ. The CDR3 runs to 12 residues. The researchers isolated CD4+ and CD8+ T cells from PBMCs by sorting. cDNA reverse transcribed from extracted RNA served as the sequencing template. The data were produced by immunoSEQ multiplex PCR, yet TCRdb's version contains in-frame clones alone and is incomplete. The sample carries about 100,000 clones, under 60% recorded once. General observations from the study: TCR sharing was clearer in mice than between patients, perhaps partly owing to patient HLA diversity. Lesional scalp displayed greater clonality than normal scalp, most notably in alopecia totalis/universalis.

This clone occurred a few times. The antigen is undetermined. The sample comprised NKG2D-low CD8+ T cells sorted from blood. The V call is TRBV4-2, the J call TRBJ2-7; D gene uncertain. The clonotype originates from a human donor with alopecia areata. CDR3 nucleotides: TGTGCCAGCAGCCCTGGTTCCTACGAGCAGTACTTC. Amino acids: CASSPGSYEQYF.